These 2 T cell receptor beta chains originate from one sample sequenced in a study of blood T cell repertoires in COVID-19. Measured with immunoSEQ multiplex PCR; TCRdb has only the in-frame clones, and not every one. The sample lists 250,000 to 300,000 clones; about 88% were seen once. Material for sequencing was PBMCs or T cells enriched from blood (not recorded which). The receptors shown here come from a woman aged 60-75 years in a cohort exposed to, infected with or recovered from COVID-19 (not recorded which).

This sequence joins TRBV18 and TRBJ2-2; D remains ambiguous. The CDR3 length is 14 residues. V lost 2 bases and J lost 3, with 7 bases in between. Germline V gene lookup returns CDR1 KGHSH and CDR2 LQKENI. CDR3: CASSPKTDTGELFF. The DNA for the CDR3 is TGTGCCAGCTCACCAAAAACGGACACCGGGGAGCTGTTTTTT.

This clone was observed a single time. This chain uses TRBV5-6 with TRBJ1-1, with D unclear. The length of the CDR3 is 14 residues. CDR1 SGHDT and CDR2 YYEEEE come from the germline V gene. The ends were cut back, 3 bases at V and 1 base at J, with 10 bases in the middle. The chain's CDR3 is CASSSYSRNTEAFF. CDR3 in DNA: TGTGCCAGCAGCTCATACAGTCGGAACACTGAAGCTTTCTTT.